This is a list of T cell receptor beta chains from one sample in a study of CD8+CD57+ T cells in acquired aplastic anemia. One entry per CDR3 protein, called by TCRdb with MiXCR from the reads. The sample carries a few hundred thousand distinct CDR3 sequences, about a third recorded once. Sequences were obtained from sorted CD4+, CD8+, or CD8+CD57+ T cells (not recorded which) from PBMCs. These receptors originate from a human donor with aplastic anemia. The CDR3 runs from the conserved cysteine through the conserved F or W. A D gene is named only where the DNA matches it firmly. Expanded clones get a size class; other rows say once, few or many, or leave the size out.

v_gene	j_gene	d_gene	abundance	CDR3aa	CDR3nt
TRBV2	TRBJ2-5	NA	many	CASSEALETQYF	TGTGCCAGCAGCGAAGCTTTAGAGACCCAGTACTTC
TRBV20-1	TRBJ2-3	NA	NA	CSASLSAGLRTDTQYF	TGCAGTGCTAGTCTGTCGGCGGGGCTACGCACAGATACGCAGTATTTT
TRBV5-6	TRBJ2-1	NA	NA	CASSFSYEQFF	TGTGCCAGCAGCTTCTCATATGAGCAGTTCTTC
TRBV14	TRBJ1-6	NA	many	CASSQDYSNSPLHF	TGTGCCAGCAGCCAAGATTACAGTAATTCACCCCTCCACTTT
TRBV24-1	TRBJ2-2	TRBD1	few	CATRHSTGGVPGELFF	TGTGCCACCAGGCATTCGACAGGGGGGGTTCCCGGGGAGCTGTTTTTT
TRBV10-1	TRBJ2-1	TRBD1	NA	CASSGRQGHEQFF	TGCGCCAGCAGTGGTAGACAGGGTCATGAGCAGTTCTTC
TRBV6-1	TRBJ2-7	NA	NA	CASSARLGAYEQYF	TGTGCCAGCAGTGCCAGACTCGGGGCCTACGAGCAGTACTTC
TRBV25-1	TRBJ1-1	NA	NA	CASSESALNTEAFF	TGTGCCAGCAGTGAATCTGCCCTGAACACTGAAGCTTTCTTT
TRBV20-1	TRBJ2-7	TRBD2	once	CSAPMGGVYYEQYF	TGCAGTGCCCCGATGGGAGGGGTCTATTACGAGCAGTACTTC
TRBV20-1	TRBJ1-4	TRBD1	NA	CRATGVDEKLFF	TGCAGGGCGACAGGGGTGGACGAAAAACTGTTTTTT
TRBV5-1	TRBJ2-6	NA	few	CASHEDGSGANVLTF	TGCGCCAGCCACGAAGACGGGTCTGGGGCCAACGTCCTGACTTTC
TRBV7-9	TRBJ2-1	NA	NA	CASSLASGTNEQFF	TGTGCCAGCAGCTTAGCCTCCGGGACCAATGAGCAGTTCTTC
TRBV11-3	TRBJ2-5	NA	few	CASSLSYNSGTQYF	TGTGCCAGCAGCTTAAGTTACAACAGTGGGACCCAGTACTTC
TRBV12-3/TRBV12-4	TRBJ2-7	NA	few	CASSLRGTSYEQYF	TGTGCCAGCAGTTTGCGGGGAACCTCCTACGAGCAGTACTTC
TRBV10-3	TRBJ1-5	NA	NA	CAISESTGAHQPQHF	TGTGCCATCAGTGAGTCGACCGGGGCTCATCAGCCCCAGCATTTT
TRBV2	TRBJ2-1	TRBD1	NA	CASGTGTYNEQFF	TGTGCCAGCGGGACAGGCACCTACAATGAGCAGTTCTTC
TRBV7-9	TRBJ1-2	TRBD1	NA	CASSLNNRGGYGYTF	TGTGCCAGCAGCTTAAATAACAGGGGAGGCTATGGCTACACCTTC